The next 5 T cell receptor beta chains were all read from a single sample in a study of T-cell reconstitution after alpha-beta-depleted transplantation in children. Preparation of the TCRbeta library used unique molecular identifiers. Using its own MiXCR run on the PCR reads, TCRdb lists one record per CDR3 protein. The table includes 330,000 or so distinct CDR3 sequences, over 9.5% detected once. The source material was PBMCs, sampled before TCRalphabeta/CD19-depleted stem cell transplant. These receptors all stem from a boy in the first two years of life with acute myeloid leukemia, due to receive a stem cell transplant.

This clonotype was counted many times. This rearrangement joins TRBV5-5 to TRBJ2-7, with a possible D match to TRBD1 (5 bases). V was pared by 0 bases and J by 1 base, with 11 bases between. The length of the CDR3 is 15 residues. Germline CDR1 reads SGHKS; CDR2 reads YYEKEE (reference sequence). The CDR3 sequence is CASSLVGAGSYEQYF. CDR3 bases: TGTGCCAGCAGCTTGGTAGGGGCCGGATCCTACGAGCAGTACTTC.

This clonotype was counted at least ten times. This chain connects TRBV7-2 to TRBJ2-3; D not certain. V lost 5 bases, J lost 1 base, and 7 bases lay in between. This CDR3 contains 13 residues. Germline V lookup: CDR1 SGHTA, CDR2 FQGNSA. The CDR3 DNA reads TGTGCCAGCAGCCGGGTGGGCACAGATACGCAGTATTTT. Translation: CASSRVGTDTQYF. The whole variable domain, remainder taken from reference TRBV7-2 and TRBJ2-3, is GAGVSQSPSNKVTEKGKDVELRCDPISGHTALYWYRQSLGQGLEFLIYFQGNSAPDKSGLPSDRFSAERTGGSVSTLTIQRTQQEDSAVYLCASSRVGTDTQYFGPGTRLTVL.

This clonotype was observed a few times. The V and J genes are TRBV29-1 and TRBJ1-2; D possibly corresponds to TRBD1 (6 bases). This CDR3 comprises 12 residues. Trimming took off 8 bases at V and 8 bases at J, with 18 bases between the two ends. Germline values: CDR1 SQVTM, CDR2 ANQGSEA. The CDR3 is CSSIGRGSGYTF. CDR3 nucleotide sequence: TGCAGCTCGATCGGAAGGGGGAGCGGCTACACCTTC.

This clonotype was recorded many times. This chain uses TRBV7-9 with TRBJ2-7, with 11 nucleotides matching TRBD2. J gave up 2 bases and V 5 bases, and 5 bases lay outside the gene matches. Per the germline V gene, CDR1 is SEHNR and CDR2 is FQNEAQ (reference sequence). The CDR3 loop spans 15 amino acids. The CDR3 spells CASSPGLAVPYEQYF. The CDR3 DNA reads TGTGCCAGCAGCCCGGGACTAGCGGTCCCCTACGAGCAGTACTTC.

The V gene is TRBV7-2, the J gene TRBJ1-6, with 10 bases matching TRBD1. The CDR3 consists of 16 residues. V trimming: 5 bases; J trimming: 4 bases; junction bases outside the gene matches: 5. From germline, CDR1 is SGHTA and CDR2 FQGNSA. The CDR3 region has the DNA TGTGCCAGCAGCCGCCCGGGACAGGGGTATAATTCACCCCTCCACTTT. Translation: CASSRPGQGYNSPLHF.